This T cell receptor beta chain was identified during a study of beta chain features in type 1 diabetes. Trimming cost V 0 bases and J 4 bases, with 8 bases left between them. The CDR3 runs 13 residues. CDR1 and CDR2 (germline): SGHRS, YFSETQ. This clone was found a few times. Its antigen is still unknown. What was sequenced were expressed TCRB transcripts, since all of the isolated RNA had been reverse transcribed. Using immunoSEQ multiplex PCR, the repertoire was profiled, and TCRdb retains in-frame clones only, with some absent. The sample consists of about 280,000 clones, 15% of them appearing once. Study-wide results and limits: Among patients with Type 1 diabetes, TCRB CDR3s were moderately but significantly shorter in every one of the four CD4+ subsets.

The TCR comes from a man aged 18 to 35 with type 1 diabetes. The sequenced sample consisted of naive CD4+ T cells from blood. The chain employs TRBV5-1 and TRBJ2-7; D is ambiguous. DNA for the CDR3: TGCGCCAGCAGCTTGGCCTCGTTATACGAGCAGTACTTC. Its translation is CASSLASLYEQYF.